These 24 T cell receptor beta chains were sequenced from one sample in a study of brain T cells in children with intractable seizures. The data were produced by immunoSEQ multiplex PCR, yet TCRdb's version contains in-frame clones alone and is incomplete. Among just under 65,000 clones listed, roughly 95% were seen once. Sequencing used peripheral blood, obtained at surgery. The receptors come from a boy in the first two years of life with focal cortical dysplasia and intractable seizures.

The chain links TRBV5-1 to TRBJ1-3; maybe TRBD1 (6 bases). Trimming cost V 4 bases and J 4 bases, with 12 bases left between them. Per the germline V gene, CDR1 is SGHRS and CDR2 is YFSETQ. The CDR3 spans 14 residues. CDR3 in DNA: TGCGCCAGCAGCCCTGGGGGGCTCGGAAACACCATATATTTT. Amino acids: CASSPGGLGNTIYF.

The chain employs TRBV5-1 and TRBJ1-1; D might be TRBD1 (6 bases). The germline V gene has CDR1 SGHRS and CDR2 YFSETQ. The CDR3 length is 15 residues. Trimming stripped 1 base from V and 4 bases from J, with 14 bases between. The CDR3 coding sequence is TGCGCCAGCAGCTTGCTACCGACAGGACTCACTGAAGCTTTCTTT. It codes for CASSLLPTGLTEAFF. The whole variable domain, filled in from reference TRBV5-1 and TRBJ1-1, reads KAGVTQTPRYLIKTRGQQVTLSCSPISGHRSVSWYQQTPGQGLQFLFEYFSETQRNKGNFPGRFSGRQFSNSRSEMNVSTLELGDSALYLCASSLLPTGLTEAFFGQGTRLTVV.

This rearrangement joins TRBV11-3 to TRBJ1-1; the D gene is possibly TRBD1 (5 bases). V was trimmed by 1 base and J by 3 bases, leaving 9 bases between them. The germline gives CDR1 SGHNT, CDR2 YENEEA. The CDR3 loop spans 14 amino acids. In DNA form, the CDR3 reads TGTGCCAGCAGCTTAGTCCGGGGGGACACTGAAGCTTTCTTT. Translation gives CASSLVRGDTEAFF.

The chain carries TRBV28 and TRBJ1-5; 7 bases map to TRBD1. This CDR3 is built from 14 residues. V lost 5 bases, J lost 1 base, and 2 bases stayed unmatched. Germline assignment: CDR1 MDHEN and CDR2 SYDVKM. The CDR3 protein is CASSRQGSNQPQHF. DNA of the CDR3: TGTGCCAGCAGTCGACAGGGCAGCAATCAGCCCCAGCATTTT. Complete variable domain (other parts from reference TRBV28 and TRBJ1-5): DVKVTQSSRYLVKRTGEKVFLECVQDMDHENMFWYRQDPGLGLRLIYFSYDVKMKEKGDIPEGYSVSREKKERFSLILESASTNQTSMYLCASSRQGSNQPQHFGDGTRLSIL.

This chain connects TRBV12-3 or TRBV12-4 to TRBJ1-1; the match to TRBD1 covers 7 bases. The CDR3 contains 13 residues. Losses at the gene ends were 3 bases for V and 8 bases for J; bases not matched to a gene: 6. CDR3 residues: CASSLAGGVEAFF. CDR3 sequence (DNA): TGTGCCAGCAGTTTGGCAGGGGGTGTAGAAGCTTTCTTT.

The table lists this clone with a count of one. The chain couples TRBV5-4 to TRBJ1-4, with TRBD1 identical over 7 bases. J lost 6 bases, V lost 4 bases, and 3 bases had no gene match. CDR1 and CDR2 from the germline V gene are SGHNT and YYREEE (reference sequence). This CDR3 has 13 amino acids. The CDR3 protein is CASSPGTDEKLFF. The CDR3 DNA is TGTGCCAGCAGCCCTGGGACAGATGAAAAACTGTTTTTT.

The chain carries TRBV11-1 and TRBJ2-3; D is undetermined. V was cut by 3 bases and J by 6 bases, with 4 bases left in between. CDR1 and CDR2 (germline): SGHAT, FQDESV (reference sequence). The CDR3 runs to 11 residues. The CDR3 reads CASSFGDTQYF. The CDR3 coding sequence is TGTGCCAGCAGCTTTGGGGATACGCAGTATTTT. Full variable domain (missing parts from reference TRBV11-1 and TRBJ2-3): EAEVAQSPRYKITEKSQAVAFWCDPISGHATLYWYRQILGQGPELLVQFQDESVVDDSQLPKDRFSAERLKGVDSTLKIQPAELGDSAMYLCASSFGDTQYFGPGTRLTVL.

This sequence joins TRBV9 and TRBJ1-5; D unresolved. The germline gives CDR1 SGDLS, CDR2 YYNGEE. The V and J ends lost 5 bases and 1 base respectively, with 13 bases between them. The CDR3 covers 15 residues. CDR3 residues: CASSKGGQSNQPQHF. The DNA for the CDR3 is TGTGCCAGCAGTAAAGGAGGGCAAAGCAATCAGCCCCAGCATTTT.

The chain links TRBV5-5 to TRBJ2-1; no clear D gene. Trimming shortened V by 0 bases and J by 0 bases, and 13 bases separated the two germline ends. Germline CDR1 SGHKS, CDR2 YYEKEE (reference sequence). The CDR3 runs to 17 residues. The CDR3 DNA reads as TGTGCCAGCAGCTTGGTAGTTTCCAGTAGCTCCTACAATGAGCAGTTCTTC. This encodes CASSLVVSSSSYNEQFF.

This clone was seen just once. J is TRBJ1-1 and V is TRBV4-1; perhaps TRBD1 as D (5 bases). CDR1 is MGHRA, CDR2 YSYEKL, per germline. The length of the CDR3 is 15 residues. Trimming left V 11 bases short and J 1 base short, with 20 bases between. In DNA, the CDR3 is TGCGCCGCCACATCTCGGGGCGAGGGGAACACTGAAGCTTTCTTT. Translated, it gives CAATSRGEGNTEAFF.

J is TRBJ1-2 and V is TRBV4-3; tentative D call: TRBD1 (5 bases). The CDR3 loop spans 15 amino acids. Deletions cut 0 bases from V and 5 bases from J, with 13 bases between. The germline V gene encodes CDR1 LGHNA and CDR2 YSLEER. The CDR3 sequence is CASSQDLGGAYGYTF. CDR3 nucleotides: TGCGCCAGCAGCCAAGATCTTGGAGGGGCGTATGGCTACACCTTC.

The genes are TRBV11-2 and TRBJ1-2; 9 bases fit TRBD1. The length of the CDR3 is 14 residues. CDR1 SGHAT and CDR2 FQNNGV come from the germline V gene. The J segment lost 4 bases and the V segment lost 4 bases, leaving 4 bases of the junction unmatched. CDR3: CASSSNRGPYGYTF. Here the CDR3 DNA reads TGTGCCAGCAGCTCAAACAGGGGGCCCTATGGCTACACCTTC.

The V and J genes are TRBV2 and TRBJ2-7; maybe TRBD1 (5 bases). The CDR3 covers 14 residues. V lost 9 bases to trimming and J lost 4 bases, with 19 bases between them. Germline V gene data show CDR1 as SNHLY and CDR2 as FYNNEI. The CDR3 DNA follows: TGTGCCAGAGAATCGGACACCAACCCTTACGAGCAGTACTTC. It translates to CARESDTNPYEQYF.

This clone came up once. The chain couples TRBV27 to TRBJ1-2; D uncertain. V was trimmed by 0 bases and J by 4 bases, leaving 15 bases between them. The CDR3 runs 16 residues. Germline CDR1 and CDR2: MNHEY and SMNVEV (reference sequence). As DNA, the CDR3 is TGTGCCAGCAGTTTATCCCGCCGTTTGGGTCTCTATGGCTACACCTTC. It is translated as CASSLSRRLGLYGYTF.

This chain uses TRBV9 with TRBJ2-3, with 7 bases fitting TRBD2. This CDR3 comprises 14 residues. Germline values: CDR1 SGDLS, CDR2 YYNGEE. V lost 2 bases and J lost 0; bases outside the gene matches: 0. Here the CDR3 reads CASSVSGSTDTQYF. The CDR3 nucleotides read TGTGCCAGCAGCGTTAGCGGGAGCACAGATACGCAGTATTTT. The full variable domain, rest sourced from reference TRBV9 and TRBJ2-3, is DSGVTQTPKHLITATGQRVTLRCSPRSGDLSVYWYQQSLDQGLQFLIQYYNGEERAKGNILERFSAQQFPDLHSELNLSSLELGDSALYFCASSVSGSTDTQYFGPGTRLTVL.

The chain uses TRBV14 and TRBJ1-1; 10 bases are shared with TRBD1. This CDR3 has 14 amino acids. CDR1 and CDR2 from the germline V gene are SGHDN and FVKESK. V trimming: 3 bases; J trimming: 7 bases; junction bases outside the gene matches: 5. In DNA form, the CDR3 reads TGTGCCAGCAGCCATAGACAGGGGGCGGGTGAAGCTTTCTTT. Translated: CASSHRQGAGEAFF.

V and J are TRBV4-2 and TRBJ2-6; D not certain. V was trimmed by 0 bases and J by 0 bases, leaving 9 bases between them. The CDR3 runs to 17 residues. The germline CDR1 and CDR2 sequences are LGHNA and YNFKEQ. This chain's CDR3 is CASSQERGGSGANVLTF. CDR3 DNA sequence: TGTGCCAGCAGCCAAGAGCGAGGCGGCTCTGGGGCCAACGTCCTGACTTTC.

This chain uses TRBV6-2 or TRBV6-3 with TRBJ1-1; D possibly corresponds to TRBD1 (5 bases). In germline, CDR1 is MNHEY, CDR2 SVGEGT. V was clipped by 6 bases and J by 1 base, with 15 bases between them. The CDR3 consists of 15 residues. The CDR3 protein is CASSSGLAENTEAFF. Written as DNA, the CDR3 is TGTGCCAGCAGCTCAGGGTTGGCGGAGAACACTGAAGCTTTCTTT.

V usage is TRBV2 and J usage is TRBJ2-3, with 10 bases fitting TRBD2. The ends lost 6 bases at V and 2 bases at J; junction bases unmatched: 14. Germline CDR1 SNHLY, CDR2 FYNNEI. CDR3 length equals 18 residues. The CDR3 bases are TGTGCCAGCAGACCACTAACGAGCGGGGGGGTGTTCACAGATACGCAGTATTTT. It encodes CASRPLTSGGVFTDTQYF. Complete variable domain (other parts from reference TRBV2 and TRBJ2-3): EPEVTQTPSHQVTQMGQEVILRCVPISNHLYFYWYRQILGQKVEFLVSFYNNEISEKSEIFDDQFSVERPDGSNFTLKIRSTKLEDSAMYFCASRPLTSGGVFTDTQYFGPGTRLTVL.

The chain employs TRBV5-6 and TRBJ2-2; a weak D match, TRBD2 (5 bases). Per germline, CDR1 SGHDT and CDR2 YYEEEE. CDR3 length equals 15 residues. V dropped 2 bases and J dropped 3 bases, with 11 bases sitting between them. The CDR3 protein is CASSFSSIHTGELFF. The CDR3 coding sequence is TGTGCCAGCAGCTTCTCTAGCATCCACACCGGGGAGCTGTTTTTT.

The chain employs TRBV19 and TRBJ2-1; 8 bases match TRBD2. CDR1 is LNHDA and CDR2 is SQIVND in the germline V gene (reference sequence). The junction had 10 bases not matched to a gene; V was cut back by 0 bases and J by 6 bases. CDR3 size: 17 residues. The CDR3, as DNA: TGTGCCAGTAGTATAGATCTTGACGGGGGGGCCTCCAATGAGCAGTTCTTC. Residues: CASSIDLDGGASNEQFF.

The rearrangement uses TRBV6-1 and TRBJ2-7; TRBD2 is a possible D gene (6 bases). In germline, CDR1 is MNHNS, CDR2 SASEGT. V lost 2 bases, J lost 2 bases, and 13 bases lay in between. The CDR3 contains 15 residues. The CDR3 region is CASSEIGGSAYEQYF. In nucleotides, the CDR3 is TGTGCCAGCAGTGAAATCGGGGGATCGGCCTACGAGCAGTACTTC.

The gene calls are TRBV28 and TRBJ1-5; 10 positions agree with TRBD1. This CDR3 is 16 amino acids long. After removal of 2 bases from V and 6 bases from J, the junction contained 7 bases not matched to a gene. The germline CDR1 and CDR2 sequences are MDHEN and SYDVKM. As DNA, the CDR3 is TGTGCCAGCAGTTTAGGGGACAGGGGTATGTTTCAGCCCCAGCATTTT. Translating gives CASSLGDRGMFQPQHF.

This clone was observed once. The V call is TRBV6-2 or TRBV6-3, the J call TRBJ2-7, with 9 nucleotides matching TRBD2. The CDR3 contains 14 residues. Trimming at V came to 6 bases and at J to 2 bases, leaving 5 bases not matched to a gene. Germline CDR1 MNHEY, CDR2 SVGEGT. This CDR3 reads CASSPLAGPYEQYF. For the CDR3, the DNA is TGTGCCAGCAGCCCACTAGCGGGCCCCTACGAGCAGTACTTC.